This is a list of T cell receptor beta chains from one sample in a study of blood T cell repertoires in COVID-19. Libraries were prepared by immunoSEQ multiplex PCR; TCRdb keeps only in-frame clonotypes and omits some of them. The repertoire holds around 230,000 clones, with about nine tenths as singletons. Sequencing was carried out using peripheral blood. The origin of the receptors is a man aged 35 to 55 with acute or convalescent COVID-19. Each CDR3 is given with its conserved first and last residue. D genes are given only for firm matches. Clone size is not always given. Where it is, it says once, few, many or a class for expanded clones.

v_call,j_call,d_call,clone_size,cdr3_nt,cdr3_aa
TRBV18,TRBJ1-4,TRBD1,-,TGTGCCAGCTCACCGGGACAGGGGTATGGAGAAAAACTGTTTTTT,CASSPGQGYGEKLFF
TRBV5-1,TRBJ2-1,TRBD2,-,TGCGCCACCGCAGTCGGCGGGGGGTTAAATGAGCAGTTCTTC,CATAVGGGLNEQFF
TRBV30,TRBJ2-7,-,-,TGTGCCTGGGGGGGGATGGAGCAGTACTTC,CAWGGMEQYF
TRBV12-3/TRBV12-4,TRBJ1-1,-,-,TGTGCCAGCAGTGGCAGGGGAAGGACTGAAGCTTTCTTT,CASSGRGRTEAFF
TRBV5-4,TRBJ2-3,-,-,TGTGCCAGCAGCCTCACAGATACGCAGTATTTT,CASSLTDTQYF
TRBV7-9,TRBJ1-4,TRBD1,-,TGTGCCAGCAGATGGGGACAGGGGGCGGCTGAAAAACTGTTTTTT,CASRWGQGAAEKLFF
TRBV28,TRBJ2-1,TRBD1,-,TGTGCCAGCAGCTTCGACAGGGGGCACTACAATGAGCAGTTCTTC,CASSFDRGHYNEQFF
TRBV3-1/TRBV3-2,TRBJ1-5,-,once,TGTGCCAGCAGCCAAGATCACGGGGGGCCCCAGCATTTT,CASSQDHGGPQHF
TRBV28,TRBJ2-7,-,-,TGTGCCAGCACTTTGGGACGGGGGTATGGAGAGCAGTACTTC,CASTLGRGYGEQYF
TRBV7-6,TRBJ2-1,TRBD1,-,TGTGCCAGCAGCCCTAGGGACAGTTTCTACAATGAGCAGTTCTTC,CASSPRDSFYNEQFF
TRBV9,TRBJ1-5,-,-,TGTGCCAGCAGCGTAGGGGGCGGTCAGCCCCAGCATTTT,CASSVGGGQPQHF
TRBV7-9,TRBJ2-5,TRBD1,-,TGTGCCAGCAGCTTGGCTGACAGGGCGGAGACCCAGTACTTC,CASSLADRAETQYF
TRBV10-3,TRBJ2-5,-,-,TGTGCCATCAGTGGAGGGCCAGGGGACTATGGGGGGGAGACCCAGTACTTC,CAISGGPGDYGGETQYF
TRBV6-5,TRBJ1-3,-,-,TGTGCCAGTCTACAGGGCTCTGGAAACACCATATATTTT,CASLQGSGNTIYF
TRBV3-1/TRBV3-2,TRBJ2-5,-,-,TGTGCCAGCAGCCAAGAGGGGGCAGGAGAGACCCAGTACTTC,CASSQEGAGETQYF
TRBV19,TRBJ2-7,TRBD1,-,TGTGCCACCGCCCTAGGGACAGCTTCCTACGAGCAGTACTTC,CATALGTASYEQYF
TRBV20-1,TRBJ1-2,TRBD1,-,TGCAGTGCTAGTCAGAGACAGGGGGGCCATAACTATGGCTACACCTTC,CSASQRQGGHNYGYTF
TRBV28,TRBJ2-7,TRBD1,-,TGTGCCAGCAGTTTAGGGACAGGGGTCTACGAGCAGTACTTC,CASSLGTGVYEQYF
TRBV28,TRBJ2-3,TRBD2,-,TGTGCCAGCAGCCCACTAGCGGGGGGGCCGGATACGCAGTATTTT,CASSPLAGGPDTQYF
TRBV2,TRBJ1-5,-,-,TGTGCCAGCAGTGTCGGGCGGGAGGGGCCCCAGCATTTT,CASSVGREGPQHF
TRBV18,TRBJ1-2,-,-,TGTGCCAGCTCACCAGGGAGGGGCCAGAACTATGGCTACACCTTC,CASSPGRGQNYGYTF
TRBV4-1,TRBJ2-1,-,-,TGCGCCAGCAGCCAAGATTCGGGGGTCTACAATGAGCAGTTCTTC,CASSQDSGVYNEQFF
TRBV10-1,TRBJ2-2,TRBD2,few,TGCGCCAGCAGTGACTCGGACGGGGGACTAGCGTCCACCGGGGAGCTGTTTTTT,CASSDSDGGLASTGELFF
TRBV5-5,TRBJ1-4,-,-,TGTGCCAGCAGCGGTTACAGGGCAACTAATGAAAAACTGTTTTTT,CASSGYRATNEKLFF
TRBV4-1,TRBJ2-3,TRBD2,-,TGCGCCAGCAGCCAAGAAACTAGCGGGGATACGCAGTATTTT,CASSQETSGDTQYF
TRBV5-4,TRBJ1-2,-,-,TGTGCCAGCAGCTTGGGGACAGACTATGGCTACACCTTC,CASSLGTDYGYTF
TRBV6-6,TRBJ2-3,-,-,TGTGCCAGCAGTTACCTTGCCCGTACCGCGGCTACGCAGTATTTT,CASSYLARTAATQYF
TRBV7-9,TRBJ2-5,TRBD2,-,TGTGCCAGCAGCTTAGCGACTAGCGGGTCCCCCGAGACCCAGTACTTC,CASSLATSGSPETQYF
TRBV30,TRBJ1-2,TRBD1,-,TGTGCCTGGGCCGGGACAGGGCTCTTCTATGGCTACACCTTC,CAWAGTGLFYGYTF
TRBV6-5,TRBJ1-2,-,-,TGTGCCAGCACCTCGACAGGACGGATCAACTATGGCTACACCTTC,CASTSTGRINYGYTF
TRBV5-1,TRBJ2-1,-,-,TGCGCCAGCAGCTTGGACAGCAAGCGGCCTCTGAGCTCCTACAATGAGCAGTTCTTC,CASSLDSKRPLSSYNEQFF
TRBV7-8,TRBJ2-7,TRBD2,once,TGTGCCAGCAGCCATAGGGGACTAGCGGGGTCCTACGAGCAGTACTTC,CASSHRGLAGSYEQYF
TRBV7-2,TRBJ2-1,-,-,TGTGCCAGCAGCCCAACAACAGGGTTCGCCTACAATGAGCAGTTCTTC,CASSPTTGFAYNEQFF